The next 22 T cell receptor beta chains were all read from a single sample in a study of response to subunit inactivated influenza vaccine. MiXCR, run by TCRdb on the RT-PCR reads, gives a single entry per CDR3 protein. The table lists around 320,000 distinct CDR3 sequences, approximately 21% of them singletons. Specimen: PBMCs from blood, collected around 22 months after vaccination. The receptors shown here come from a man aged 50 to 69 who received an inactivated influenza vaccine.

Of note for this clonotype: The junction shows a germline mismatch at one end, possibly a read error. The rearrangement uses TRBV7-2 and TRBJ1-1; TRBD1 might be the D (5 bases). The CDR3 has 14 amino acids. Germline CDR1 reads SGHTA; CDR2 reads FQGNSA. The chain's CDR3 is CARSLVQGSVEAFF. The CDR3 region has the DNA TGTGCCCGCAGCTTAGTTCAGGGTTCGGTTGAAGCTTTCTTT. Using reference TRBV7-2 and TRBJ1-1 for the parts outside the CDR3, the full variable domain is GAGVSQSPSNKVTEKGKDVELRCDPISGHTALYWYRQSLGQGLEFLIYFQGNSAPDKSGLPSDRFSAERTGGSVSTLTIQRTQQEDSAVYLCARSLVQGSVEAFFGQGTRLTVV.

This clonotype turned up a few times. This rearrangement joins TRBV3-1 to TRBJ1-5; D uncertain. The CDR3 has 19 residues. Germline loops: CDR1 LGHDT, CDR2 YNNKEL (reference sequence). V gave up 0 bases and J gave up 0 bases, with 18 bases separating them. CDR3 sequence reads: CASSQDQGSFLSSNQPQHF. The DNA for the CDR3 is TGTGCCAGCAGCCAAGACCAAGGCTCGTTCCTGTCTAGCAATCAGCCCCAGCATTTT.

This clonotype has only a few counts. The chain is built from TRBV7-2 and TRBJ1-1; D is ambiguous. V dropped 7 bases and J dropped 6 bases, with 9 bases sitting between them. Germline V gene lookup returns CDR1 SGHTA and CDR2 FQGNSA. The CDR3 consists of 11 residues. The CDR3 DNA follows: TGTGCCAGCAAAAACGCGGCTGAAGCTTTCTTT. It codes for CASKNAAEAFF.

This clonotype was counted many times. The chain joins TRBV7-2 to TRBJ1-5; D uncertain. V lost 1 base and J lost 10, with 14 bases in between. This CDR3 contains 14 residues. Looked up from germline, CDR1 is SGHTA and CDR2 is FQGNSA. DNA of the CDR3: TGTGCCAGCAGCTTAGTGTTTACAGACGATCCCCAGCATTTT. Translating gives CASSLVFTDDPQHF.

The rearrangement uses TRBV29-1 and TRBJ1-1; D may be TRBD1 (6 bases). V shed 5 bases and J shed 6 bases, with 22 bases lying between them. CDR3 size: 15 residues. The germline V gene encodes CDR1 SQVTM and CDR2 ANQGSEA. CDR3 sequence (DNA): TGCAGCGTTTCCCATACAGGGTCTTTTGGGCCTGAAGCTTTCTTT. This translates into CSVSHTGSFGPEAFF.

The rearrangement links TRBV6-5 to TRBJ2-3, with D perhaps matching TRBD1 (5 bases). The CDR3 consists of 15 residues. The V end lost 1 base, the J end lost 6 bases, and 14 bases lay between the germline ends. Germline values: CDR1 MNHEY, CDR2 SVGAGI. The chain's CDR3 is CASSYFGQGSDTQYF. Written as DNA, the CDR3 is TGTGCCAGCAGTTACTTCGGGCAGGGATCGGATACGCAGTATTTT.

This clonotype was detected ten times or more. The J gene is TRBJ1-4, the V gene TRBV4-1, with D perhaps TRBD1 (6 bases). Deletions cut 0 bases from V and 8 bases from J, with 10 bases between. Germline CDR1 MGHRA, CDR2 YSYEKL. The CDR3 loop spans 14 amino acids. The CDR3 region is CASSQEGAGEKLFF. CDR3 nucleotides: TGCGCCAGCAGCCAAGAGGGGGCAGGCGAAAAACTGTTTTTT.

The rearrangement joins TRBV6-1 to TRBJ2-6; D call uncertain. The germline V and J ends were trimmed by 8 bases and 0 bases, with 5 bases remaining between them. Germline loops: CDR1 MNHNS, CDR2 SASEGT. The CDR3 extends over 13 amino acids. CDR3 DNA: TGTGCCAGCCGGACCTCTGGGGCCAACGTCCTGACTTTC. This sequence encodes CASRTSGANVLTF.

This clonotype appeared a few times. The rearrangement links TRBV6-2 or TRBV6-3 to TRBJ1-5; D unresolved. V was trimmed by 4 bases and J by 0 bases, leaving 10 bases between them. CDR1 MNHEY and CDR2 SVGEGT come from the germline V gene. This CDR3 has 15 residues. For the CDR3, the DNA is TGTGCCAGCAGTTTAGTCCCAGCTAGCAATCAGCCCCAGCATTTT. Protein sequence: CASSLVPASNQPQHF.

The chain uses TRBV5-6 and TRBJ2-1; maybe TRBD1 (5 bases). The CDR3 is made up of 16 amino acids. Trimming removed 0 bases at V and 0 bases at J, with 10 bases between. Per the germline V gene, CDR1 is SGHDT and CDR2 is YYEEEE. Here the CDR3 reads CASSLGQGLSYNEQFF. The CDR3 region has the DNA TGTGCCAGCAGCTTGGGGCAGGGCCTCTCCTACAATGAGCAGTTCTTC.

V is TRBV14 and J is TRBJ2-7, with 10 nucleotides matching TRBD1. V shed 4 bases, J shed 5 bases, and the junction held 17 bases outside the gene matches. This CDR3 region has 18 residues. Germline V lookup: CDR1 SGHDN, CDR2 FVKESK. CDR3 coding DNA: TGTGCCAGCAGCCTCCGGACAGGGGGACGATTCCCCACCCACGAGCAGTACTTC. It codes for CASSLRTGGRFPTHEQYF.

The chain combines TRBV12-3 or TRBV12-4 with TRBJ2-7; D is unclear. The CDR3 is 12 residues long. V lost 3 bases, J lost 7 bases, and 10 bases lay in between. The CDR3 spells CASSFEVGEQYF. CDR3 nucleotide sequence: TGTGCCAGCAGTTTCGAGGTCGGAGAGCAGTACTTC.

V usage is TRBV6-1 and J usage is TRBJ2-2; D may correspond to TRBD1 or TRBD2 (5 bases each). There are 15 residues in the CDR3. Germline V gives CDR1 MNHNS, CDR2 SASEGT. The V end was cut by 8 bases, the J end by 0 bases, with 13 bases between. This chain's CDR3 is CASAMGRSNTGELFF. DNA for the CDR3: TGTGCCAGCGCGATGGGACGATCGAACACCGGGGAGCTGTTTTTT.

The chain uses TRBV23-1 and TRBJ1-5; D might be TRBD1 (5 bases). TRBV23-1 is an open reading frame, and its role is uncertain. V shed 4 bases and J shed 3 bases, with 13 bases lying between them. This CDR3 contains 15 residues. CDR3 region: CASSRAGDDNQPQHF. CDR3 in DNA: TGCGCCAGCAGTCGGGCGGGGGACGACAATCAGCCCCAGCATTTT.

The chain uses TRBV6-5 and TRBJ1-2, with a weak D call TRBD1 (6 bases). The germline V and J ends were trimmed by 6 bases and 7 bases, with 12 bases remaining between them. CDR1 is MNHEY, CDR2 SVGAGI, per germline. The length of the CDR3 is 12 residues. CDR3 protein: CASSSGHGGYTF. CDR3 DNA sequence: TGTGCCAGCAGCTCGGGACACGGTGGCTACACCTTC.

This chain uses TRBV7-9 with TRBJ2-7, with 8 bases identical to TRBD2. The trim removed 3 bases at V and 2 bases at J, leaving 9 bases unmatched. The CDR3 is 16 amino acids. Germline loops: CDR1 SEHNR, CDR2 FQNEAQ (reference sequence). CDR3: CASSFNLREGTYEQYF. CDR3 nucleotides: TGTGCCAGCAGCTTCAATTTACGGGAGGGCACCTACGAGCAGTACTTC.

This clonotype was detected a few times. The chain is built from TRBV27 and TRBJ2-3; TRBD1 agrees at 11 bases. This CDR3 has 15 residues. V trimming: 6 bases; J trimming: 4 bases; junction bases outside the gene matches: 6. Germline values: CDR1 MNHEY, CDR2 SMNVEV (reference sequence). The CDR3 nucleotides read TGTGCCAGCAGGTGGACAGGGGGCGGTGCAGATACGCAGTATTTT. Protein product: CASRWTGGGADTQYF.

This chain links TRBV7-9 with TRBJ1-2; D possibly corresponds to TRBD1 (5 bases). The CDR3 has 14 amino acids. V shed 3 bases and J shed 4 bases, with 12 bases lying between them. The germline V gene has CDR1 SEHNR and CDR2 FQNEAQ (reference sequence). The chain's CDR3 is CASSLGTGLYGYTF. CDR3 sequence (DNA): TGTGCCAGCAGCTTGGGCACAGGTCTCTATGGCTACACCTTC.

The rearrangement joins TRBV7-2 to TRBJ2-5; TRBD2 matches at 8 bases. Germline V CDR1 and CDR2: SGHTA, FQGNSA. The CDR3 spans 16 residues. The trim removed 2 bases at V and 1 base at J, leaving 6 bases unmatched. The CDR3 bases are TGTGCCAGCAGCTTATCGGCTAGCGGGCCCCAAGAGACCCAGTACTTC. Protein sequence: CASSLSASGPQETQYF.

In this sample, this clonotype turned up a few times. The genes are TRBV10-3 and TRBJ2-1, with 9 bases matching TRBD1. Per the germline V gene, CDR1 is ENHRY and CDR2 is SYGVKD. The CDR3 is made up of 15 amino acids. The V and J ends lost 2 bases and 4 bases, in that order; junction bases with no gene match: 3. CDR3 nucleotides: TGTGCCATCAGTGAGGAGGGGACAGGGTACAATGAGCAGTTCTTC. Its translation is CAISEEGTGYNEQFF.

This clonotype was picked up many times. The rearrangement links TRBV20-1 to TRBJ1-2, with D perhaps TRBD1 (6 bases). The CDR3 contains 12 residues. CDR1 and CDR2 from the germline V gene are DFQATT and SNEGSKA (reference sequence). V dropped 5 bases and J dropped 4 bases, with 11 bases sitting between them. The CDR3 region is CSAYSTGYGYTF. DNA for the CDR3: TGCAGTGCTTACTCGACAGGCTATGGCTACACCTTC.

This chain links TRBV12-3 or TRBV12-4 with TRBJ1-6; a possible D gene is TRBD1 (6 bases). With 7 bases removed from V and 0 bases from J, the gap between germline ends came to 10 bases. The CDR3 contains 15 residues. The CDR3 region is CASTWTVSYNSPLHF. The DNA of the CDR3 is TGTGCCAGCACCTGGACAGTCTCCTATAATTCACCCCTCCACTTT.